The T cell receptor (beta chain) described here comes from a study of CD8 T cells in ankylosing spondylitis. Germline V gene data show CDR1 as SGHTA and CDR2 as FQGNSA. Trimming shortened V by 4 bases and J by 0 bases, and 10 bases separated the two germline ends. The CDR3 covers 14 residues. This clonotype came up a few times. Its antigen is undetermined. The study's findings and limits: It appeared that ankylosing spondylitis blood was characterized by a TCR beta motif of several highly homologous variants. With a CD8+ phenotype, disease-linked clones were relatively rare in peripheral blood. Certain motif variants had earlier been reported in reactive arthritis synovial fluid and blood.

TCRdb passed the 5' RACE reads through MiXCR, listing each CDR3 protein once. The repertoire holds about 480,000 distinct CDR3 sequences, with over 15% as singletons. The J gene is TRBJ2-7, the V gene TRBV7-2; D is uncertain. The material sequenced was blood, either unsorted or a sorted T cell fraction (not recorded which). The clonotype was recovered from a male donor with ankylosing spondylitis. In nucleotides, the CDR3 is TGTGCCAGCAGCTCCGGTCACAGCTCCTACGAGCAGTACTTC. As protein: CASSSGHSSYEQYF.